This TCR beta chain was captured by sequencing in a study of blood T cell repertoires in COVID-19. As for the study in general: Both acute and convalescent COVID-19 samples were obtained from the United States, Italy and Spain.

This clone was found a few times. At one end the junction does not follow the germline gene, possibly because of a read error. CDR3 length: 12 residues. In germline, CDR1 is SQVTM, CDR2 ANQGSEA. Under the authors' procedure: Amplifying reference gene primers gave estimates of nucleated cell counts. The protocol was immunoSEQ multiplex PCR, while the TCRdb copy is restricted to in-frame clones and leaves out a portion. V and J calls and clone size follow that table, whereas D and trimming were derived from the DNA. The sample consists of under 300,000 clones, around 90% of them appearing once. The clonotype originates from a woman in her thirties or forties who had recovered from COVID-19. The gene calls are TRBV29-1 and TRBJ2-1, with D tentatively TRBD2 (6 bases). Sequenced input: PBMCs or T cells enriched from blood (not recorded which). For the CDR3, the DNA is TGTAGCAATAGATGGGGACTCAATGAGCAGTTCTTC. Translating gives CSNRWGLNEQFF.